This TCR beta chain stems from a study of shared T cell receptors in the human thymus (dated by TCRdb to the early 2020s). As for the study more broadly: The study examined how self-reactive, shared T-cell receptor alpha chains are generated in the human thymus.

Regarding this clone: Its antigen is still unknown. No base quality information exists; no much larger clone differs at one position.

V loses 7 bases, J loses 3 bases, and the germline ends lie 19 bases apart. Counted from cysteine to phenylalanine, this CDR3 has 16 amino acids. The entry retains the CDR3 DNA only, 48 bases that are in frame from base 1. Reading the germline V gene (reference sequence) gives CDR1 MNHEY and CDR2 SMNVEV. Library creation used the immunoSEQ multiplex PCR assay. Drawn from immuneACCESS, this table holds only the in-frame rearrangements with V and J called that TCRdb kept. Clones are partly lost; checked studies trace under half to an unresolved V gene and leave the rest unexplained. This sample lists some 720,000 clones; roughly 90% were detected once. Roughly 0.0097% of the sample is in the top ten clones. In addition, the sample was reused for a study of human thymus T cells. As the second study states: Donors were immunologically healthy infants undergoing open corrective cardiac surgery for congenital heart defects in Finland. Thymus tissue was collected as surgical resects that were removed during corrective cardiac surgery. V and J gene segment usage appeared biased in both thymic and peripheral blood repertoires. The related research found that thymic TCR repertoires overlapped highly between unrelated individuals. The study characterized TCR alpha and beta repertoires from about 8 infant thymus samples and a few related peripheral blood samples. The infant donors were about 6 to 244 days old, and the cohort included five to seven males and two females. Thymocytes were freed from the tissue by mechanical means and kept at -70 degrees C as pellets of roughly 10-32 million cells. A QIAsymphony instrument was used to extract genomic DNA from the frozen cell pellets. The immunoSEQ multiplex PCR assay was used to amplify the TCRB and TCRAD loci from a standardized quantity of quality-controlled genomic DNA. The V(D)J region was spanned by amplicons of a length sufficient to cover the CDR3 and to identify V and J genes. Amplicon sequencing was performed on an Illumina platform through the commercial immunoSEQ service. Primer bias and sequencing errors were corrected as previously described, and TCRAD and TCRB were defined on the basis of the IMGT database. The repertoires were analysed using immunoSEQ Analyzer 3.0 and VDJTools for basic statistics, V/J segment usage, diversity estimates, rarefaction and pairwise overlap. Diversity was estimated using the Chao1, ChaoE, Efron-Thisted, Shannon and inverse Simpson indices, and was also estimated on datasets down-sampled to the size of the smallest sample. Repertoire overlap was assessed by strict matching of CDR3 nucleotide sequence, V gene and J gene, and clustering was done by Jaccard-based multidimensional scaling. On average, thymus samples gave about 750,000 unique TCRB clonotypes, whereas blood samples gave approximately 84,000.

The chain couples TRBV27 to TRBJ1-5; the D gene identity is not certain. Sequencing used thymocytes. This sequence originates from a boy in the first two years of life with a congenital heart defect. Donor details come from another sample of the same person, matched by shared clones. CDR3 protein: CASTPPGGDHNQPQHF. The DNA sequence is given as TGTGCCAGCACTCCTCCGGGCGGGGATCACAATCAGCCCCAGCATTTT.